The T cell receptor beta chain under discussion was sequenced for a study of a mutant IDH1 vaccine in newly diagnosed glioma. Background on the study: Earlier care involved radiotherapy, temozolomide, or both, and the majority received both.

Turning to this clone: Its antigen is as yet unknown.

TCRdb's table, derived via immunoSEQ multiplex PCR, lists solely in-frame clones and lacks some. The table has under 150,000 clones, 85% to 90% seen once. Time point denoted: week 11, during vaccination. In the vaccine, a single dose held 300 ug of the mutant IDH1 20-mer peptide, along with topical imiquimod. CDR3 length: 13 residues. Germline CDR1 is MNHNY and CDR2 is SVGAGI (reference sequence). Trimming removed 8 bases from V and 2 bases from J; junction bases left unmatched: 5. The clonotype originates from a woman aged 45-59 years with glioma. The source material was PBMCs, sampled from a glioma patient whose treatment included an IDH1 peptide vaccine. The chain recombines TRBV6-6 with TRBJ2-7; 8 positions match TRBD1. For the CDR3, the DNA is TGTGCCAGCGGAGGACAGGGTCCCTACGAGCAGTACTTC. Translation gives CASGGQGPYEQYF.